The 6 T cell receptor beta chains below all came from one sample that was sequenced in a study of OX40 agonist ivuxolimab in advanced cancers. TCRdb's table, derived via immunoSEQ multiplex PCR, lists solely in-frame clones and lacks some. The sample records tens of thousands of clones, 85% to 95% being singletons. The sequences come from CD4+ or CD8+ T cells sorted from blood, collected in a trial of the OX40 agonist ivuxolimab. All receptors derive from an adult with an advanced solid tumor such as melanoma, head and neck, liver or kidney cancer.

V gene TRBV5-4 combines with J gene TRBJ2-1; possibly TRBD1 for D (5 bases). The CDR3 is made up of 13 amino acids. V dropped 1 base and J dropped 9 bases, with 11 bases sitting between them. Germline V lookup: CDR1 SGHNT, CDR2 YYREEE (reference sequence). The CDR3 protein is CASSLYLQGEQFF. The CDR3 DNA follows: TGTGCCAGCAGCTTGTATTTGCAGGGTGAGCAGTTCTTC.

The chain couples TRBV27 to TRBJ1-5; TRBD1 agrees at 8 bases. In germline, CDR1 is MNHEY, CDR2 SMNVEV (reference sequence). V was pared by 6 bases and J by 5 bases, with 12 bases of the junction left unmatched. The CDR3 runs 16 residues. CDR3 amino acids: CASSPTRQGRHQPQHF. The CDR3 coding sequence is TGTGCCAGCAGCCCCACTCGACAGGGGCGGCATCAGCCCCAGCATTTT.

The rearrangement joins TRBV9 to TRBJ2-2; weak D call: TRBD2 (7 bases). Germline CDR1 SGDLS, CDR2 YYNGEE. The CDR3 is 14 amino acids. Trimming shortened V by 7 bases and J by 5 bases, and 15 bases separated the two germline ends. The CDR3 protein is CASGNREGTGELFF. In DNA, the CDR3 is TGTGCCAGCGGAAACAGGGAGGGGACCGGGGAGCTGTTTTTT.

The V and J genes are TRBV5-4 and TRBJ2-5; D gene ambiguous. This CDR3 contains 17 residues. V gave up 3 bases and J gave up 3 bases, with 21 bases separating them. Germline V gives CDR1 SGHNT, CDR2 YYREEE (reference sequence). CDR3 residues: CASSSVNRVDLEETQYF. CDR3 sequence (DNA): TGTGCCAGCAGCTCCGTAAACCGGGTGGATTTGGAAGAGACCCAGTACTTC.

The chain combines TRBV30 with TRBJ2-7, with D possibly TRBD2 on 5 matching bases. Germline V CDR1 and CDR2: GTSNPN, SVGIG (reference sequence). V lost 1 base, J lost 2 bases, and 15 bases lay in between. CDR3 size: 15 residues. The CDR3 nucleotides read TGTGCCTGGAGTGGGGGTCTGGGCGGGCCCTACGAGCAGTACTTC. Amino acids: CAWSGGLGGPYEQYF.

The V and J genes are TRBV27 and TRBJ2-1; D is uncertain. Germline CDR1 reads MNHEY; CDR2 reads SMNVEV (reference sequence). With 2 bases removed from V and 4 bases from J, the gap between germline ends came to 12 bases. CDR3 length equals 15 residues. CDR3 in amino acids: CASSLGSGTYNEQFF. The CDR3 nucleotides read TGTGCCAGCAGTTTAGGGTCGGGTACGTACAATGAGCAGTTCTTC.